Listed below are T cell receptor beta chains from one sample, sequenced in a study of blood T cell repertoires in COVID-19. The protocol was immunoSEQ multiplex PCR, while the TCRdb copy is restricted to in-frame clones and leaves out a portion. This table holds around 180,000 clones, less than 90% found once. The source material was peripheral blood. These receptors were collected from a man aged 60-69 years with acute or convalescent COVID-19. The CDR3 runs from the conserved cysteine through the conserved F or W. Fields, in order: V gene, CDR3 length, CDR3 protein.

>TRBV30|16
CAWSLAGALTQETQYF
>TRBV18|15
CASSPRAATNEKLFF
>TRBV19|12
CASSPLIYEQFF
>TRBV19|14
CASTGQDLYSPLHF
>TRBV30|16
CAWSPRTGGAVYEQYF
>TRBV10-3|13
CAISAGQRNEQYF
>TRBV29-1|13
CSIRDSTNTEAFF
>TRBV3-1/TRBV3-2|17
CASSPRGQGDLNEKLFF
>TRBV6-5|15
CASTPGRTQGNTIYF
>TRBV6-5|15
CASSLDRGYNQPQHF
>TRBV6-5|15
CASSYGGALNTEAFF
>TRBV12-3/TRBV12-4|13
CASSPHSNYGYTF
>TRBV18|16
CASSPRTGASLYEQYF
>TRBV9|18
CASSASGTSGGLPHEQFF
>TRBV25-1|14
CASSLTGRLPEAFF
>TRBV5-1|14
CASSFGGQGNEQFF
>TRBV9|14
CASSRGDTNYGYTF
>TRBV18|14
CASSQDRDLSGYTF
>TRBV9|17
CASSVAGQGGYRTEAFF
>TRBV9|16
CASSVLPGNGANVLTF
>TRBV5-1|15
CASSQLSGTYNEQFF
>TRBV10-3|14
CAISRTGGLETQYF
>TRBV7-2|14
CASSFSTVTYEQYF
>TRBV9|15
CASSVEGSGSSEQFF
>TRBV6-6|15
CASRAGGSSYNEQFF
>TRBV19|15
CASQTSGGSNQPQHF
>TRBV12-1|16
CASSSEAGGPDNEQFF
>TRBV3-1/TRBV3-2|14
CASSQPQGAHGYTF
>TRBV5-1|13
CASRKDRGAEAFF
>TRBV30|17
CAWSVFLAGVSYNEQFF
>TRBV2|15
CASRRQNLNNSPLHF
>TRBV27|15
CASSLSGSSNQPQHF
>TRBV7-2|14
CASSSGTFEPGAFF
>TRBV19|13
CASSIELRDGYTF
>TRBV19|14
CASGVGTRTDTQYF
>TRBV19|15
CASSISPGGTDTQYF
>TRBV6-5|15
CASRTSGATNEKLFF
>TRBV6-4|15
CASRRLAGITDTQYF
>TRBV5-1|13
CASSLEQLYGYTF
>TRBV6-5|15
CASSFNRGQNQPQHF